The TCR beta chain described here comes from a study of molecular identifiers for immune sequencing clone quantification. V was shortened by 5 bases and J by 3 bases, with 8 bases between the two germline ends. The CDR3 is 11 residues long. From germline, CDR1 is DFQATT and CDR2 SNEGSKA (reference sequence). With listed TCR primers and previously described methods, bulk TCR libraries were prepared. MiXCR, applied by TCRdb to the PCR reads, yields one record per CDR3 protein. The sample holds roughly 630,000 distinct CDR3 sequences; roughly 25% are singletons and the top ten take 0.78%. Naive CD8 T cells were FACS-sorted by CD8+CD4-CCR7+CD45RA+ markers. Findings of the study overall: Naive cells had under 1% of molecules in clones above 20 RNA copies, effectors over 99%. Identical TCR molecules that share a barcode could lead to an underestimation of highly expanded clone sizes.

Points on this clonotype: The antigen is not known.

This chain uses TRBV20-1 with TRBJ2-7, with no clear D. Sequenced sample: naive CD8+ T cells from blood, with Jurkat cell RNA spiked in. Subset noted: FACS-sorted CD8+CD4-CCR7+CD45RA+ naive T cells. This TCR derives from a human donor in good health. Some libraries in this study had Jurkat cell RNA spiked in. The CDR3 bases are TGCAGTGCTCCTATCGGCTACGAGCAGTACTTC. Its translation: CSAPIGYEQYF.